One T cell receptor (beta chain) is described in this entry. Trimming at V came to 0 bases and at J to 5 bases, leaving 7 bases not matched to a gene. Germline CDR1 is MNHEY and CDR2 is SVGAGI. This CDR3 is built from 15 residues. The sample originates from a study of blood T cell repertoires in COVID-19. Overall study context: Specimens from acute and convalescent COVID-19 originated in the United States, Italy and Spain. Sources were T cells, B-cell-depleted T cells, or PBMCs; the material itself was cDNA or gDNA.

Per the study methods: Estimation of nucleated cell counts relied on the amplification of reference gene primers. Libraries were prepared by immunoSEQ multiplex PCR; TCRdb keeps only in-frame clonotypes and omits some of them. V and J calls and clone size are as listed in that table; D and trimming were resolved from the DNA. Of about 55,000 clones listed, roughly four fifths were seen once; the top ten hold under 2%. V usage is TRBV6-5 and J usage is TRBJ2-7; 7 bases agree with TRBD1. The TCR comes from a woman aged 55 to 70 with acute or convalescent COVID-19. The material sequenced was peripheral blood. The CDR3 spells CASSYSRGGINEQYF. The CDR3 DNA reads TGTGCCAGCAGTTACTCCCGAGGGGGCATCAACGAGCAGTACTTC.